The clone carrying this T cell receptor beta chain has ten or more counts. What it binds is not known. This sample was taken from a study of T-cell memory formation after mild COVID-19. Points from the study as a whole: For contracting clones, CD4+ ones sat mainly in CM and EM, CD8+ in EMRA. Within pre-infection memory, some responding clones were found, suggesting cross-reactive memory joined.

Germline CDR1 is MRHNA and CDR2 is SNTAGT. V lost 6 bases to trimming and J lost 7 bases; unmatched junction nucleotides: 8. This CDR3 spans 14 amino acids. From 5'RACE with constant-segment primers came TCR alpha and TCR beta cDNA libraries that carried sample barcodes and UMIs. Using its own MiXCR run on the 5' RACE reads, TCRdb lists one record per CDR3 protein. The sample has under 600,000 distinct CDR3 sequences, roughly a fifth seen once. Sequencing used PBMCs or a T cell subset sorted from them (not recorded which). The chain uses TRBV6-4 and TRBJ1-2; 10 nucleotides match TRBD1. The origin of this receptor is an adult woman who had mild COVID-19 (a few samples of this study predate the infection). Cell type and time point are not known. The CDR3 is CASSPTGTGAGYTF. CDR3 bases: TGTGCCAGCAGCCCCACCGGGACAGGGGCTGGCTACACCTTC.